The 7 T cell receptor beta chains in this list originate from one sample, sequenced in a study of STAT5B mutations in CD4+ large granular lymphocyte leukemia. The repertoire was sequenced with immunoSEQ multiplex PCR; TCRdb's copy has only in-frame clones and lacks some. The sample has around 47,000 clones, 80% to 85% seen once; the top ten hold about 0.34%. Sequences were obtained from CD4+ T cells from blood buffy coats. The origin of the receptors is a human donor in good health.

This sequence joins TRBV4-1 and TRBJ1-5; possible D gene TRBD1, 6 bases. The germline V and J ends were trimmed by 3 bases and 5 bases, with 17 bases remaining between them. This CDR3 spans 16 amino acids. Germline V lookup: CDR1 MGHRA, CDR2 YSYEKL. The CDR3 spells CASSQLVGGYHQPQHF. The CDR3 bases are TGCGCCAGCAGCCAGCTTGTGGGGGGCTACCATCAGCCCCAGCATTTT.

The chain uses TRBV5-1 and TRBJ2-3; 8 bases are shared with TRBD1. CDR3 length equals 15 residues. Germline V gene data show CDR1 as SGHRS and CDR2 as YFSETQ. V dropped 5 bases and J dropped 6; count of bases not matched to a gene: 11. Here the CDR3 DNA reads TGCGCCAGCAGTCCGCTCACAGGGGGAGGCGATACGCAGTATTTT. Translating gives CASSPLTGGGDTQYF.

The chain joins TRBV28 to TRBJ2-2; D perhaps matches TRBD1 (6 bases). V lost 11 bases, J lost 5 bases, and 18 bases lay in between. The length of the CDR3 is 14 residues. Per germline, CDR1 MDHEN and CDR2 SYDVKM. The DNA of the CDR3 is TGTGCCGCCGTCCCCAGGGGAGAGACCGGGGAGCTGTTTTTT. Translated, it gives CAAVPRGETGELFF.

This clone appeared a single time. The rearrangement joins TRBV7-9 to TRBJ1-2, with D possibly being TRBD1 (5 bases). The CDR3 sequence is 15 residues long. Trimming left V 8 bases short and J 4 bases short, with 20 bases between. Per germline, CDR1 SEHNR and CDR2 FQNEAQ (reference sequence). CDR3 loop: CASEISDVGPYGYTF. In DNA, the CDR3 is TGTGCCAGCGAAATTAGCGACGTGGGGCCCTATGGCTACACCTTC. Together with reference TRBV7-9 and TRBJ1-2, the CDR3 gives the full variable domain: DTGVSQNPRHKITKRGQNVTFRCDPISEHNRLYWYRQTLGQGPEFLTYFQNEAQLEKSRLLSDRFSAERPKGSFSTLEIQRTEQGDSAMYLCASEISDVGPYGYTFGSGTRLTVV.

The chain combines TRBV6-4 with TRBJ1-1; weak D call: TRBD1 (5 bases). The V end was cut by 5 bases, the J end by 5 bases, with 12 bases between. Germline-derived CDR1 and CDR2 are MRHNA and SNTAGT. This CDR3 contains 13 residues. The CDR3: CASSPGQRTEAFF. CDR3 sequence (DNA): TGTGCCAGCAGTCCGGGGCAGAGGACTGAAGCTTTCTTT.

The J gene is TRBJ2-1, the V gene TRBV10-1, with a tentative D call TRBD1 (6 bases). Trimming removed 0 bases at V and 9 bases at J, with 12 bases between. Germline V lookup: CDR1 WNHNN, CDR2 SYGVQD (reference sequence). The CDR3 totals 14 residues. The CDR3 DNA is TGCGCCAGCAGTGAGTCTCAGGGGCTGGGTGAGCAGTTCTTC. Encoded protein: CASSESQGLGEQFF.

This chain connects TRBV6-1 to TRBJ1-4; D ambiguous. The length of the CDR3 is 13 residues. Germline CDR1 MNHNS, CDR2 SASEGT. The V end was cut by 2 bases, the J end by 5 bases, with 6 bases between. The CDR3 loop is CASSEPENEKLFF. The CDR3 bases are TGTGCCAGCAGTGAACCCGAAAATGAAAAACTGTTTTTT.